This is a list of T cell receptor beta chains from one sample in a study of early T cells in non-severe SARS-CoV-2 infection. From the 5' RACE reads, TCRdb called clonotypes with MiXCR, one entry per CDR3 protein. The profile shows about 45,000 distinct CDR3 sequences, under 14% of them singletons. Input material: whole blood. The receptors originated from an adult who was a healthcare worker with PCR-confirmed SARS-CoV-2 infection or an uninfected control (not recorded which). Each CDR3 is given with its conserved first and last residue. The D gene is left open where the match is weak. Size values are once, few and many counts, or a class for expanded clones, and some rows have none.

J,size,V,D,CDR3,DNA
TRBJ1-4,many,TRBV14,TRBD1,CASSPFDRETRSGNEKLFF,TGTGCCAGCAGCCCATTCGACAGGGAAACCCGGTCGGGAAATGAAAAACTGTTTTTT
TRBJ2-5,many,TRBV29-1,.,CSVRVMEETQYF,TGCAGCGTTAGGGTCATGGAAGAGACCCAGTACTTC
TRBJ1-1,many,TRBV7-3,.,CASSAAGTPNTEAFF,TGTGCCAGCAGCGCGGCCGGGACACCGAACACTGAAGCTTTCTTT
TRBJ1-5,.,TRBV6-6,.,CASSPGGMSNQPQHF,TGTGCCAGCAGCCCCGGGGGGATGAGCAATCAGCCCCAACATTTT
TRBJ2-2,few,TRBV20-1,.,CSASQNTGELFF,TGCAGTGCCTCCCAGAACACCGGGGAGCTGTTTTTT
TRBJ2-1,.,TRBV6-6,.,CASSGALAYEQFF,TGTGCCAGCAGTGGCGCTCTAGCGTATGAGCAGTTCTTC
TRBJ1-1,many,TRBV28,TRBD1,CASSSRGRLDTEAFF,TGTGCCAGCAGTTCCAGGGGGCGCCTGGACACTGAAGCTTTCTTT
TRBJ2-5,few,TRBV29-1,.,CSVGYIGYSKETQYF,TGCAGCGTTGGGTATATCGGGTACAGCAAAGAGACCCAGTACTTC
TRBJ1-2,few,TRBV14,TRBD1,CASSPDLRQGPGGYTF,TGTGCCAGCAGCCCGGATTTGAGACAGGGGCCGGGTGGCTACACCTTC
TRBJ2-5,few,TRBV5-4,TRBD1,CASRRDREVGTQYF,TGTGCCAGCAGGAGGGACAGGGAGGTTGGGACCCAGTACTTC
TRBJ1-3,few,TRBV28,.,CASMGDGGSGNTIHF,TGTGCCAGCATGGGGGACGGAGGCTCTGGAAACACCATACATTTT
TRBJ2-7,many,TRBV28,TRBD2,CASSFLGSGIHEQYF,TGTGCCAGCAGTTTTCTTGGTAGCGGGATCCACGAGCAGTACTTC
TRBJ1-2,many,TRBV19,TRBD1,CASSIGQGYGYTF,TGTGCCAGTAGTATAGGACAGGGTTACGGCTACACCTTC
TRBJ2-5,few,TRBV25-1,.,CASSEYRQARGKETQYF,TGTGCCAGCAGTGAATATCGACAGGCGAGGGGTAAAGAGACCCAGTACTTC
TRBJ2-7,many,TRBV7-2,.,CASSLRDSRSYEQYF,TGTGCCAGCAGCTTGCGGGACTCGAGATCCTACGAGCAGTACTTC